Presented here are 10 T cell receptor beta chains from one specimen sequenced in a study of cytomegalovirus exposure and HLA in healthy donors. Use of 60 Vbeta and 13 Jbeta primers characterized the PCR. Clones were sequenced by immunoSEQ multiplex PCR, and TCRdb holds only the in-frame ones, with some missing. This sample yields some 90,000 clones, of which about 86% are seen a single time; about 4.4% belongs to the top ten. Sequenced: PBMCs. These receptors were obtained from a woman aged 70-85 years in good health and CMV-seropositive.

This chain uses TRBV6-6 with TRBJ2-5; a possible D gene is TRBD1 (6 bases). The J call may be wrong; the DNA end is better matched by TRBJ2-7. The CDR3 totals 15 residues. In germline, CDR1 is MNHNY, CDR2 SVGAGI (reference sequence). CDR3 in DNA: TGTGCCAGCAGCCAAACTGGGACAACCGGACGCGAGCAGTACTTC. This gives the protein CASSQTGTTGREQYF.

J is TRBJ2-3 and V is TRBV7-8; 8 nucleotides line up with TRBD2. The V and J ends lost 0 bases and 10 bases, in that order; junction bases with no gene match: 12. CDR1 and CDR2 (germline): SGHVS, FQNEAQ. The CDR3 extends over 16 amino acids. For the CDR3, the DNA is TGTGCCAGCAGCTTAGCGAGCGGGAGCTGGGTGGCAGCGCAGTATTTT. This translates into CASSLASGSWVAAQYF. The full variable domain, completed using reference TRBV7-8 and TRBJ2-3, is GAGVSQSPRYKVAKRGQDVALRCDPISGHVSLFWYQQALGQGPEFLTYFQNEAQLDKSGLPSDRFFAERPEGSVSTLKIQRTQQEDSAVYLCASSLASGSWVAAQYFGPGTRLTVL.

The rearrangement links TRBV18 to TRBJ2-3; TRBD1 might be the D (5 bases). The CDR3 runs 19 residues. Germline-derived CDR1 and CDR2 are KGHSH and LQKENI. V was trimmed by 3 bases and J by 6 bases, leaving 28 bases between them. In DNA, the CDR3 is TGTGCCAGCTCACCGAGGAGAACAGGTATAACGGAAGGCCCCGATACGCAGTATTTT. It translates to CASSPRRTGITEGPDTQYF.

The CDR3: CASSRVQGPRDTQYF. CDR3 coding DNA: TGCGCCAGCAGCCGAGTACAGGGTCCGCGAGATACGCAGTATTTT. The chain couples TRBV4-3 to TRBJ2-3; D possibly corresponds to TRBD1 (6 bases). The CDR3 contains 15 residues. Germline-derived CDR1 and CDR2 are LGHNA and YSLEER. V was trimmed by 4 bases and J by 5 bases, leaving 16 bases between them.

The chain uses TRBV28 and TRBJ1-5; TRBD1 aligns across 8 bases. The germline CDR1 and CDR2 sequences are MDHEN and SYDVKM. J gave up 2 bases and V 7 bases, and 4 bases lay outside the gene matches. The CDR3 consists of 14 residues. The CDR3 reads CASIKDRGNQPQHF. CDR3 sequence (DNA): TGTGCCAGCATCAAGGACAGGGGCAATCAGCCCCAGCATTTT.

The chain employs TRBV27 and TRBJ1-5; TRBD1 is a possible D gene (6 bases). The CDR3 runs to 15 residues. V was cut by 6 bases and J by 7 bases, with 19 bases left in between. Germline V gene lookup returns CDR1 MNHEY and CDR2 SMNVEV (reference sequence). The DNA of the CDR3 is TGTGCCAGCAGAGCCACAGGGATCACGGGGCAGCCCCAGCATTTT. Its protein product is CASRATGITGQPQHF.

The CDR3 DNA sequence: TGTGCCAGCAGTCTTCAGGACTGGTACTATGGCTACACCTTC. Its translation is CASSLQDWYYGYTF. The rearrangement joins TRBV6-6 to TRBJ1-2; D call uncertain. Germline values: CDR1 MNHNY, CDR2 SVGAGI (reference sequence). This CDR3 is 14 amino acids long. Trimming left V 5 bases short and J 3 bases short, with 13 bases between.

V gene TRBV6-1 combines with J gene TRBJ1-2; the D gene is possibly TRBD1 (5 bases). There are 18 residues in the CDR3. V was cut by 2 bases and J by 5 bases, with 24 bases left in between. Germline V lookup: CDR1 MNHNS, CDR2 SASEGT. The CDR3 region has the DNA TGTGCCAGCAGTGAAAGCCGCACCGGGACCTCGGGGGGGTATGGCTACACCTTC. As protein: CASSESRTGTSGGYGYTF.

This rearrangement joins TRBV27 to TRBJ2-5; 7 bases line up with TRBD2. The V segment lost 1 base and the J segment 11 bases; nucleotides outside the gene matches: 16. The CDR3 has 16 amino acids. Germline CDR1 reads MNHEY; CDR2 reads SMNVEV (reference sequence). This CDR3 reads CASSLLPLGGIREQYF. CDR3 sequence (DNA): TGTGCCAGCAGTTTATTACCCCTCGGGGGGATAAGGGAGCAGTACTTC.

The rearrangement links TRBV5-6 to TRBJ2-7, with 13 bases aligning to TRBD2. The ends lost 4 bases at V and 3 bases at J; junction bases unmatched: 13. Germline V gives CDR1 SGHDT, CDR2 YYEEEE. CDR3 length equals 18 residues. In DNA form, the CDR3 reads TGTGCCAGCAGCCCGATGAGGACTAGCGGGAGTTTTAGCTACGAGCAGTACTTC. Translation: CASSPMRTSGSFSYEQYF.